These 22 T cell receptor beta chains came from one sample sequenced in a study of beta chain features in type 1 diabetes. The study, taken as a whole, reports: All four CD4+ subsets of Type 1 diabetes patients contained TCRB CDR3s that were moderately but significantly shorter.

The authors reverse transcribed all of the isolated RNA, so sequencing captured expressed TCRB transcripts. The method was immunoSEQ multiplex PCR; TCRdb's version includes in-frame clones alone and lacks a portion of them. The sample shows some 370,000 clones, over 8.5% of them seen only once. For these receptors, no antigen is known. The material sequenced was central memory CD4+ T cells from blood. The receptors shown here come from a man younger than 40 with type 1 diabetes.

In this sample, this clone turned up many times. J is TRBJ2-2 and V is TRBV7-9; 7 nucleotides align to TRBD1. Germline V gene lookup returns CDR1 SEHNR and CDR2 FQNEAQ (reference sequence). Trimming at V came to 6 bases and at J to 6 bases, leaving 7 bases not matched to a gene. This CDR3 spans 14 amino acids. The DNA for the CDR3 is TGTGCCAGCAGGCGACAGGGCAACGCCGGGGAGCTGTTTTTT. It codes for CASRRQGNAGELFF.

The chain recombines TRBV28 with TRBJ2-5, with D unresolved. This CDR3 comprises 14 residues. V dropped 4 bases and J dropped 2 bases, with 11 bases sitting between them. Germline V gene lookup returns CDR1 MDHEN and CDR2 SYDVKM. In DNA form, the CDR3 reads TGTGCCAGCAGTTCCCCCCCCTGGCAAGAGACCCAGTACTTC. As protein: CASSSPPWQETQYF.

This clone was seen only a few times. The chain carries TRBV6-5 and TRBJ2-7; 9 bases are shared with TRBD2. The CDR3 covers 15 residues. The J segment lost 1 base and the V segment lost 6 bases, leaving 7 bases of the junction unmatched. The germline gives CDR1 MNHEY, CDR2 SVGAGI. In nucleotides, the CDR3 is TGTGCCAGCAGCCCTAGGACTAGCGAATCCTACGAGCAGTACTTC. This encodes CASSPRTSESYEQYF.

The sample holds a few counts of this clone. The chain joins TRBV6-5 to TRBJ1-1; TRBD1 might be the D (6 bases). Germline CDR1 MNHEY, CDR2 SVGAGI. Trimming left V 5 bases short and J 5 bases short, with 18 bases between. The CDR3 extends over 15 amino acids. This CDR3 reads CASSPAVGGRTEAFF. The CDR3 coding sequence is TGTGCCAGCAGTCCCGCAGTTGGGGGCAGGACTGAAGCTTTCTTT.

This clone appeared a few times. V usage is TRBV19 and J usage is TRBJ2-5, with 7 bases matching TRBD2. CDR3 length equals 15 residues. Trimming at V came to 7 bases and at J to 3 bases, leaving 11 bases not matched to a gene. Per germline, CDR1 LNHDA and CDR2 SQIVND (reference sequence). CDR3 coding DNA: TGTGCCAGTAACCCTTCGGCGGGAGTAAAAGAGACCCAGTACTTC. This translates into CASNPSAGVKETQYF.

This clone was counted at least ten times. Other DNA sequences in the same sample also yield this CDR3. The chain carries TRBV28 and TRBJ1-1; no clear D gene. V was cut by 5 bases and J by 8 bases, with 9 bases left in between. The CDR3 covers 11 residues. The germline gives CDR1 MDHEN, CDR2 SYDVKM. The CDR3, as DNA: TGTGCCAGCAGTCTGACGGGGGAAGCTTTCTTT. Amino acids: CASSLTGEAFF.

There are a few counts of this clone. V is TRBV5-1 and J is TRBJ2-7, with 7 positions matching TRBD1. Germline lookup yields CDR1 SGHRS and CDR2 YFSETQ. CDR3 size: 14 residues. Trimming removed 0 bases from V and 1 base from J; junction bases left unmatched: 1. In DNA, the CDR3 is TGCGCCAGCAGCTTGGCGACAGGGTCCTACGAGCAGTACTTC. It translates to CASSLATGSYEQYF.

This clone was found a few times. CDR3 coding DNA: TGCGCCAGCAGCCCGTCGGGGGCGACTAACTATGGCTACACCTTC. Its translation: CASSPSGATNYGYTF. V usage is TRBV5-1 and J usage is TRBJ1-2; TRBD1 is a possible D gene (6 bases). This CDR3 is built from 15 residues. Trimming shortened V by 4 bases and J by 0 bases, and 13 bases separated the two germline ends. Germline V gene lookup returns CDR1 SGHRS and CDR2 YFSETQ.

This clone was observed many times. The chain carries TRBV10-3 and TRBJ2-7, with D possibly being TRBD2 (6 bases). V was shortened by 0 bases and J by 3 bases, with 12 bases between the two germline ends. This CDR3 region has 15 residues. Germline CDR1 reads ENHRY; CDR2 reads SYGVKD. CDR3 nucleotides: TGTGCCATCAGTGAGTCAGGAGGGGAAGTCTACGAGCAGTACTTC. As protein: CAISESGGEVYEQYF.

This clone was seen a few times. The chain uses TRBV9 and TRBJ2-1, with 13 bases identical to TRBD2. The CDR3 spans 16 residues. Looked up from germline, CDR1 is SGDLS and CDR2 is YYNGEE. J gave up 5 bases and V 4 bases, and 6 bases lay outside the gene matches. The CDR3 spells CASSLRLAGGHNEQFF. The CDR3 nucleotides are TGTGCCAGCAGCCTCCGACTAGCGGGGGGCCACAATGAGCAGTTCTTC.

This clone was seen only a few times. V gene TRBV2 combines with J gene TRBJ2-5; D gene ambiguous. Trimming removed 2 bases at V and 7 bases at J, with 17 bases between. The CDR3 runs 15 residues. Looked up from germline, CDR1 is SNHLY and CDR2 is FYNNEI. This CDR3 reads CASSETNPTLGTQYF. The CDR3, as DNA: TGTGCCAGCAGTGAAACAAACCCTACTCTTGGGACCCAGTACTTC.

This clone was counted a few times. The rearrangement uses TRBV18 and TRBJ2-3; 8 bases map to TRBD2. The trim removed 3 bases at V and 2 bases at J, leaving 7 bases unmatched. The CDR3 loop spans 16 amino acids. Germline loops: CDR1 KGHSH, CDR2 LQKENI. CDR3 residues: CASSPIRAGVTDTQYF. In DNA, the CDR3 is TGTGCCAGCTCACCTATTAGAGCGGGGGTCACAGATACGCAGTATTTT.

This clone occurred many times. This chain links TRBV7-2 with TRBJ2-3; no reliable D call. With 3 bases removed from V and 2 bases from J, the gap between germline ends came to 9 bases. CDR3 length: 14 amino acids. Germline lookup yields CDR1 SGHTA and CDR2 FQGNSA. The CDR3 spells CASSFGRFTDTQYF. The DNA for the CDR3 is TGTGCCAGCAGCTTCGGGCGCTTCACAGATACGCAGTATTTT.

The chain has TRBV7-9 and TRBJ2-2, with unresolved D. Trimming cost V 5 bases and J 6 bases, with 7 bases left between them. The length of the CDR3 is 12 residues. Germline V gives CDR1 SEHNR, CDR2 FQNEAQ (reference sequence). The CDR3 here is CASSQRSGELFF. DNA of the CDR3: TGTGCCAGCAGCCAGAGGTCCGGGGAGCTGTTTTTT.

The chain recombines TRBV6-1 with TRBJ2-5; D uncertain. With 5 bases removed from V and 8 bases from J, the gap between germline ends came to 9 bases. This CDR3 region has 11 residues. CDR1 is MNHNS and CDR2 is SASEGT in the germline V gene. CDR3 protein: CASSYGRTQYF. For the CDR3, the DNA is TGTGCCAGCAGTTACGGCCGTACCCAGTACTTC.

The gene calls are TRBV7-2 and TRBJ2-5; 13 positions agree with TRBD2. CDR1 is SGHTA, CDR2 FQGNSA, per germline. This CDR3 contains 15 residues. The V gene end was trimmed by 4 bases and the J gene end by 5 bases; junction bases not matched to a gene: 4. DNA for the CDR3: TGTGCCAGCAGCTCCCTGACTAGCGGGAGGGAGACCCAGTACTTC. Translating gives CASSSLTSGRETQYF.

This clone has just a few counts. The chain is built from TRBV27 and TRBJ2-5; D uncertain. The J call may be faulty, since TRBJ2-7 better matches the DNA end. The germline CDR1 and CDR2 sequences are MNHEY and SMNVEV (reference sequence). This CDR3 region has 15 residues. The CDR3 loop reads CASSQNWNSAYEQYF. The CDR3 DNA reads as TGTGCCAGCAGTCAAAACTGGAATTCCGCCTACGAGCAGTACTTC.

This clone has at least ten counts. The gene calls are TRBV7-2 and TRBJ2-5; 7 bases line up with TRBD2. V lost 5 bases and J lost 1; bases outside the gene matches: 7. This CDR3 is built from 15 residues. Germline CDR1 is SGHTA and CDR2 is FQGNSA. CDR3 nucleotide sequence: TGTGCCAGCAGCGTAGTAGCGGGTTTCCAAGAGACCCAGTACTTC. Its translation: CASSVVAGFQETQYF.

The chain has TRBV2 and TRBJ1-1; D ambiguous. The CDR3 runs 12 residues. The germline gives CDR1 SNHLY, CDR2 FYNNEI. Trimming left V 7 bases short and J 8 bases short, with 14 bases between. This CDR3 is CASTYIQLEAFF. For the CDR3, the DNA is TGTGCCAGCACGTACATCCAGTTGGAAGCTTTCTTT.

There are a few counts of this clone. The chain combines TRBV4-3 with TRBJ2-1; D might be TRBD1 (6 bases). The CDR3 consists of 15 residues. V lost 1 base to trimming and J lost 8 bases, with 15 bases between them. CDR1 is LGHNA and CDR2 is YSLEER in the germline V gene. DNA for the CDR3: TGCGCCAGCAGCCAAGTGGCACAGGGTAGTCATGAGCAGTTCTTC. This encodes CASSQVAQGSHEQFF.

A note on this clone: A read error may produce the germline difference seen at one junction end. The CDR3 DNA reads as TGTACCAGCAGTTTCCCAGGGAGAGAATATGGCTACACCTTC. This translates into CTSSFPGREYGYTF. The chain recombines TRBV28 with TRBJ1-2; D perhaps matches TRBD1 (5 bases). CDR3 length: 14 residues. The germline CDR1 and CDR2 sequences are MDHEN and SYDVKM.

This clone was detected only a few times. The sample holds other DNA sequences that translate to the same CDR3. V and J are TRBV25-1 and TRBJ1-2, with D perhaps TRBD1 (6 bases). Trimming took 3 bases from V and 4 from J, leaving 9 bases between them. The germline V gene has CDR1 MGHDK and CDR2 SYGVNS. The CDR3 has 13 amino acids. DNA of the CDR3: TGTGCCAGCAGTGAGGGGACACGCTATGGCTACACCTTC. The encoded protein is CASSEGTRYGYTF.